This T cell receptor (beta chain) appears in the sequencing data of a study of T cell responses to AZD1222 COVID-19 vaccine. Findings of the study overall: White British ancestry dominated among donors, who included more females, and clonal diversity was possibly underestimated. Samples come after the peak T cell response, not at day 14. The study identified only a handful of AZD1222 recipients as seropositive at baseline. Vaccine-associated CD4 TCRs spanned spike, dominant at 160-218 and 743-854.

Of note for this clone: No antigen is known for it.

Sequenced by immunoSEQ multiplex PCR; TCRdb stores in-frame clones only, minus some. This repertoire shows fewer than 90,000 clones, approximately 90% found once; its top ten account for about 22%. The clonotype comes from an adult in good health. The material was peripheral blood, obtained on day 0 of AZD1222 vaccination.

The CDR3 region has the DNA TGTGCCATCAGCCTGGGACAAGGGGACAATTCACCCCTCCACTTT. This codes for CAISLGQGDNSPLHF. The chain combines TRBV10-3 with TRBJ1-6; possibly TRBD1 for D (6 bases). CDR1 and CDR2 from the germline V gene are ENHRY and SYGVKD. Deletions cut 6 bases from V and 7 bases from J, with 16 bases between. The CDR3 totals 15 residues.